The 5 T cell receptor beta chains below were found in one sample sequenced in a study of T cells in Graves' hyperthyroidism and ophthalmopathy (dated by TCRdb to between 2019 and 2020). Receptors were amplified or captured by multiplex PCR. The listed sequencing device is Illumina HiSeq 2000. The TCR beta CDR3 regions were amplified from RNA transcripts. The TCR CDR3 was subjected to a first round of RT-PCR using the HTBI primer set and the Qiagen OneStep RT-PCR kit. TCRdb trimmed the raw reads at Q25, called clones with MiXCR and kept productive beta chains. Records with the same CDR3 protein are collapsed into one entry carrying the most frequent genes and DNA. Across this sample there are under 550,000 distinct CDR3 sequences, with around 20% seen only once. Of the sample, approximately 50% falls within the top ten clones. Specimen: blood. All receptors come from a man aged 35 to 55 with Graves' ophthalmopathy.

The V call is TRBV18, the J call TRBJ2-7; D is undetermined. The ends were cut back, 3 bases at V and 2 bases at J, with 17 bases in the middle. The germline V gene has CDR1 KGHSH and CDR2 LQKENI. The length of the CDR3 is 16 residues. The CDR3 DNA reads TGTGCCAGCTCACCGGACGGCGCTTTACTTACCTACGAGCAGTACTTC. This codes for CASSPDGALLTYEQYF.

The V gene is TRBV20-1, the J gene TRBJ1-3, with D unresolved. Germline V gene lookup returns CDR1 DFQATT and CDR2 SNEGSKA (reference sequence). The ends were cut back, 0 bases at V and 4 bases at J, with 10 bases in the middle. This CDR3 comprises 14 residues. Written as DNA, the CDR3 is TGCAGTGCTAGAGATCAGACTTTCGGAAACACCATATATTTT. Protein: CSARDQTFGNTIYF.

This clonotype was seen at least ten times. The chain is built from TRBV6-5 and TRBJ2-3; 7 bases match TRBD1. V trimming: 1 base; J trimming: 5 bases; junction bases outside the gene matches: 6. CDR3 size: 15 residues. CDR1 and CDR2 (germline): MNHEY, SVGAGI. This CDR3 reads CASSYLTGSGDTQYF. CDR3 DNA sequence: TGTGCCAGCAGTTACTTGACAGGGAGCGGAGATACGCAGTATTTT.

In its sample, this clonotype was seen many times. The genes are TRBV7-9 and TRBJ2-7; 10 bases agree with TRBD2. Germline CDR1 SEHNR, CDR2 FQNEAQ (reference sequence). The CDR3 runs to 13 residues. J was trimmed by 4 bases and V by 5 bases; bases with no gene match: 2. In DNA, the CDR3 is TGTGCCAGCAGCACTAGCGGGGCGTACGAGCAGTACTTC. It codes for CASSTSGAYEQYF. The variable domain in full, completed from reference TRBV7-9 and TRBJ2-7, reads DTGVSQNPRHKITKRGQNVTFRCDPISEHNRLYWYRQTLGQGPEFLTYFQNEAQLEKSRLLSDRFSAERPKGSFSTLEIQRTEQGDSAMYLCASSTSGAYEQYFGPGTRLTVT.

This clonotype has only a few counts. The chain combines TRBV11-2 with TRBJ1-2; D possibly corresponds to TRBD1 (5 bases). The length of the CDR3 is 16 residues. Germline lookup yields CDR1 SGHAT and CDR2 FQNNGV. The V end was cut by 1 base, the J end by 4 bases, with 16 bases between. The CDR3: CASSLVASGALYGYTF. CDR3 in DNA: TGTGCCAGCAGCTTAGTTGCCTCCGGGGCGCTCTATGGCTACACCTTC.